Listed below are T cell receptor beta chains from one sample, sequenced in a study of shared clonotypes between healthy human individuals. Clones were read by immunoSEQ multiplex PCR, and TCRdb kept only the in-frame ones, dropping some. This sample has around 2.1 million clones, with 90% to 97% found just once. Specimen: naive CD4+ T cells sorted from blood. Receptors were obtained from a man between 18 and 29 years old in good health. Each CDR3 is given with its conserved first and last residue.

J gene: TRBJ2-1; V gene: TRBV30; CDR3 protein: CAWSDQSGAGEQFF
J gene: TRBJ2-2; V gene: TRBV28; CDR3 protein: CASRPTGQNTGELFF
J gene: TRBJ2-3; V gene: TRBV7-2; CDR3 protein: CASSPNTDTQYF
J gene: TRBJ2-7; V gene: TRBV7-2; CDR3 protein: CASNRGISYEQYF
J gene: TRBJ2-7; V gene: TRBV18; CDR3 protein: CASSLGNSYEQYF
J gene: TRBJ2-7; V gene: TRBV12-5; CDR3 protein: CASGLTQGSYEQYF
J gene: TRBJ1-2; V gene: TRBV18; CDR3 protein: CASSTAGQFYGYTF
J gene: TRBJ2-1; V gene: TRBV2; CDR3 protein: CATAVVGYNEQFF
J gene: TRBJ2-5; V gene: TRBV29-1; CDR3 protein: CSVVVAGRARKETQYF
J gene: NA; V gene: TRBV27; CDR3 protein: CASSFGYEQYF
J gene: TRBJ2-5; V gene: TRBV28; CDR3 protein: CASSSPGLAGEETQYF
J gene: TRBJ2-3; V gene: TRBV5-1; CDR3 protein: CASSLWQYTDTQYF
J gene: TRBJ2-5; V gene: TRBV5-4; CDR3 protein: CASSLEGVWGGLQETQYF
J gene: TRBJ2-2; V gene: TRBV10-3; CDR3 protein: CAISESPANTGELFF
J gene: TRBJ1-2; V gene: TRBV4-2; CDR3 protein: CASSHETSYGYTF
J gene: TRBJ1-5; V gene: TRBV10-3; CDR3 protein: CAISPTGAPNQPQHF
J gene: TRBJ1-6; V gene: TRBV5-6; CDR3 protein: CASSLRSDSPLHF
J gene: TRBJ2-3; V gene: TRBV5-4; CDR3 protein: CASSYLGQISTDTQYF
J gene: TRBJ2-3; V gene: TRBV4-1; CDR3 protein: CASSPAGVRTDTQYF
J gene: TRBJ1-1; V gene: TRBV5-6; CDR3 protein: CASSSPSDTEAFF
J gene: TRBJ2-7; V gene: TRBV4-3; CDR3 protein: CASSQGNGNPPYEQYF
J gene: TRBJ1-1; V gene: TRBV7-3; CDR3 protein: CASSISTNTEAFF
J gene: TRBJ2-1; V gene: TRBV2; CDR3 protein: CASGKQGSPNNEQFF
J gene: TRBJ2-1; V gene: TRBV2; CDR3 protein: CASSGGQGYNEQFF
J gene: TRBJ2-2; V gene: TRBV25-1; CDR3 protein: CASSEGRNTGELFF
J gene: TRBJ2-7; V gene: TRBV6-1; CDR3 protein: CASSARTGALYEQYF
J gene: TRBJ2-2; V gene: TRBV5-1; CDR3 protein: CASSFGGTDSSGELFF
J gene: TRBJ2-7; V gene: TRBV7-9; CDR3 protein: CASSLAGGYEQYF
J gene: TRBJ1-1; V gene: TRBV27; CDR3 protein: CASSLRGGTEAFF
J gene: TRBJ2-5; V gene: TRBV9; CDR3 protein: CASSVGLAGETQYF
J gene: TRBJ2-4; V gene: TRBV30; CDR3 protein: CAVTSGLAKNIQYF
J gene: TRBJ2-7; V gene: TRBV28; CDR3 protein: CASGLGQGGSEQYF
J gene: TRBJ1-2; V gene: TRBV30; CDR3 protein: CAWSPEINGYTF
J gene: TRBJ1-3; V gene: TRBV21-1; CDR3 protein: CASSKGWASGNTIYF
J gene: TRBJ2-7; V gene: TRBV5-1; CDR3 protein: CASSSIPSGVAYEQYF
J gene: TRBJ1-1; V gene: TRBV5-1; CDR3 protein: CASSLGLKNTEAFF
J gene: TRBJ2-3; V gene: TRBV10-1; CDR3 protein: CASSDGRSTDTQYF
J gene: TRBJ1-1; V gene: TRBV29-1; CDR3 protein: CSAAPGTGVRDTEAFF
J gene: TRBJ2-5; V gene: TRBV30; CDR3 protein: CAWSVGETQYF
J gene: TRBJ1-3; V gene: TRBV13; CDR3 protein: CASSLKTGEGNTIYF
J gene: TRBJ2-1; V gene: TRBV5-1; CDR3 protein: CASSFSIDTAYNEQFF
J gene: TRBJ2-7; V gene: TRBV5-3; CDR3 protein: CARSLVGGSYEQYF
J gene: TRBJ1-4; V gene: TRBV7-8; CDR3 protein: CASSLAGSQGANEKLFF
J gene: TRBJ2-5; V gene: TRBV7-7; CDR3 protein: CASSLGDRGGETQYF
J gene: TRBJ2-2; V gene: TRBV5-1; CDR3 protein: CASSLKLSGGGELFF
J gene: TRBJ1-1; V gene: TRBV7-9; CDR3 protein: CASSLIIRVNTEAFF
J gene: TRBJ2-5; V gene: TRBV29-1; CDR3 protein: CSVRQQETQYF
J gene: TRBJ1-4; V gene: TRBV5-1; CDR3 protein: CASSLGVTNEKLFF
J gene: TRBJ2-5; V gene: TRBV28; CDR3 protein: CASSLLAETQYF
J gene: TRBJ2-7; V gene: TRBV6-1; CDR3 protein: CASKGAGDSYEQYF